The 32 T cell receptor beta chains given below trace back to one sample, sequenced in a study of blood T cell repertoires in COVID-19. Measured with immunoSEQ multiplex PCR; TCRdb has only the in-frame clones, and not every one. The sample yields approximately 160,000 clones, under 95% seen once. Source material: peripheral blood. Every receptor here comes from a man in his fifties or sixties with active or convalescent COVID-19.

The chain recombines TRBV18 with TRBJ2-2; no firm D call. Germline V gene data show CDR1 as KGHSH and CDR2 as LQKENI. The length of the CDR3 is 14 residues. V was cut by 0 bases and J by 6 bases, with 8 bases left in between. DNA of the CDR3: TGTGCCAGCTCACCACCCGTAACAGCCGGGGAGCTGTTTTTT. Translation: CASSPPVTAGELFF.

J is TRBJ1-1 and V is TRBV14; D may be TRBD1 (5 bases). There are 17 residues in the CDR3. Germline CDR1 and CDR2: SGHDN and FVKESK. Trimming shortened V by 2 bases and J by 3 bases, and 19 bases separated the two germline ends. CDR3 residues: CASSQMGGIKGYTEAFF. For the CDR3, the DNA is TGTGCCAGCAGCCAAATGGGGGGTATCAAGGGTTACACTGAAGCTTTCTTT.

V gene TRBV7-2 combines with J gene TRBJ1-3, with 7 bases that match TRBD1. V lost 3 bases and J lost 7; bases outside the gene matches: 12. The germline V gene encodes CDR1 SGHTA and CDR2 FQGNSA. The CDR3 has 16 amino acids. Here the CDR3 reads CASSFRWGQRGNTIYF. The CDR3 nucleotides are TGTGCCAGCAGCTTTCGTTGGGGACAGCGGGGGAACACCATATATTTT.

There are many counts of this clone. V usage is TRBV25-1 and J usage is TRBJ2-2; D gene uncertain. Germline CDR1 is MGHDK and CDR2 is SYGVNS. Trimming cost V 6 bases and J 1 base, with 15 bases left between them. This CDR3 region has 16 residues. As DNA, the CDR3 is TGTGCCAGCAGGGAGAGTACCAAGTGGAACACCGGGGAGCTGTTTTTT. Amino acid sequence: CASRESTKWNTGELFF. Together with reference TRBV25-1 and TRBJ2-2, the CDR3 gives the full variable domain: EADIYQTPRYLVIGTGKKITLECSQTMGHDKMYWYQQDPGMELHLIHYSYGVNSTEKGDLSSESTVSRIRTEHFPLTLESARPSHTSQYLCASRESTKWNTGELFFGEGSRLTVL.

The V and J genes are TRBV5-5 and TRBJ1-3; possibly TRBD1 for D (6 bases). Trimming cost V 4 bases and J 0 bases, with 20 bases left between them. The CDR3 is made up of 18 amino acids. Germline CDR1 and CDR2: SGHKS and YYEKEE (reference sequence). The CDR3 nucleotides are TGTGCCAGCAGCCTCCGCCGAAACAGGGAGAGCTCTGGAAACACCATATATTTT. Amino acids: CASSLRRNRESSGNTIYF.

The V call is TRBV18, the J call TRBJ1-3; no definite D call. Trimming left V 5 bases short and J 0 bases short, with 11 bases between. Looked up from germline, CDR1 is KGHSH and CDR2 is LQKENI. The CDR3 runs to 15 residues. Here the CDR3 reads CASSLHTTSGNTIYF. The CDR3 DNA reads as TGTGCCAGCTCATTACACACCACCTCTGGAAACACCATATATTTT. Looking up the rest from reference TRBV18 and TRBJ1-3 gives the full variable domain: NAGVMQNPRHLVRRRGQEARLRCSPMKGHSHVYWYRQLPEEGLKFMVYLQKENIIDESGMPKERFSAEFPKEGPSILRIQQVVRGDSAAYFCASSLHTTSGNTIYFGEGSWLTVV.

The V and J genes are TRBV7-9 and TRBJ1-2, with D tentatively TRBD1 (5 bases). Germline loops: CDR1 SEHNR, CDR2 FQNEAQ (reference sequence). This CDR3 region has 16 residues. V was shortened by 1 base and J by 8 bases, with 20 bases between the two germline ends. Written as DNA, the CDR3 is TGTGCCAGCAGCTTAGTTTCCGCGACATCCAGGGTCGGCTACACCTTC. It is translated as CASSLVSATSRVGYTF.

The rearrangement joins TRBV30 to TRBJ1-2; 8 bases are a match to TRBD1. The junction had 7 bases not matched to a gene; V was cut back by 3 bases and J by 4 bases. Per germline, CDR1 GTSNPN and CDR2 SVGIG (reference sequence). This CDR3 is built from 14 residues. The CDR3 DNA follows: TGTGCCTGGAGCAGAGGACAGGGAGGCTATGGCTACACCTTC. It specifies CAWSRGQGGYGYTF.

In regard to this clone: The same CDR3 also results from other DNA sequences found in this sample. J is TRBJ2-3 and V is TRBV2; 7 nucleotides align to TRBD2. The CDR3 loop spans 14 amino acids. CDR1 is SNHLY and CDR2 is FYNNEI in the germline V gene. V dropped 4 bases and J dropped 3; count of bases not matched to a gene: 4. The CDR3 reads CASSAGGGTDTQYF. The CDR3 nucleotides are TGTGCCAGCAGTGCGGGGGGTGGTACAGATACGCAGTATTTT.

The chain carries TRBV5-4 and TRBJ2-5; TRBD2 is a possible D gene (7 bases). The CDR3 runs to 15 residues. Trimming removed 2 bases at V and 4 bases at J, with 15 bases between. Germline CDR1 is SGHNT and CDR2 is YYREEE (reference sequence). The CDR3 sequence is CASSFRRGTTETQYF. The CDR3 region has the DNA TGTGCCAGCAGCTTTCGGCGGGGGACAACAGAGACCCAGTACTTC.

The chain has TRBV7-9 and TRBJ2-1; 15 positions agree with TRBD2. CDR1 SEHNR and CDR2 FQNEAQ come from the germline V gene (reference sequence). The ends lost 5 bases at V and 8 bases at J; junction bases unmatched: 10. CDR3 size: 17 residues. The CDR3 DNA sequence: TGTGCCAGCAGCAGGACTAGCGGGAGGGACCGACCCCATGAGCAGTTCTTC. Encoded protein: CASSRTSGRDRPHEQFF. The variable domain in full, with the rest retrieved from reference TRBV7-9 and TRBJ2-1, is DTGVSQNPRHKITKRGQNVTFRCDPISEHNRLYWYRQTLGQGPEFLTYFQNEAQLEKSRLLSDRFSAERPKGSFSTLEIQRTEQGDSAMYLCASSRTSGRDRPHEQFFGPGTRLTVL.

V and J are TRBV2 and TRBJ2-1; no reliable D call. The ends were cut back, 6 bases at V and 0 bases at J, with 12 bases in the middle. The CDR3 is 15 residues long. CDR1 and CDR2 (germline): SNHLY, FYNNEI. The CDR3 loop is CASRVDTSSYNEQFF. The DNA of the CDR3 is TGTGCCAGCAGGGTTGACACAAGCTCCTACAATGAGCAGTTCTTC. Based on the CDR3 plus reference TRBV2 and TRBJ2-1, the full variable domain is EPEVTQTPSHQVTQMGQEVILRCVPISNHLYFYWYRQILGQKVEFLVSFYNNEISEKSEIFDDQFSVERPDGSNFTLKIRSTKLEDSAMYFCASRVDTSSYNEQFFGPGTRLTVL.

This chain uses TRBV27 with TRBJ2-1, with TRBD2 as a possible D gene (5 bases). The CDR3 is made up of 16 amino acids. V lost 2 bases and J 0 bases, leaving 11 bases between the germline ends. CDR1 is MNHEY and CDR2 is SMNVEV in the germline V gene (reference sequence). The CDR3 protein is CASSLNSGSSYNEQFF. The CDR3 DNA is TGTGCCAGCAGTTTAAACAGCGGAAGCTCCTACAATGAGCAGTTCTTC.

The chain is built from TRBV5-4 and TRBJ2-5; 7 positions match TRBD2. The CDR3 has 13 residues. Looked up from germline, CDR1 is SGHNT and CDR2 is YYREEE (reference sequence). V trimming: 2 bases; J trimming: 3 bases; junction bases outside the gene matches: 1. The CDR3 DNA sequence: TGTGCCAGCAGCTTCGGACTAGAAGAGACCCAGTACTTC. It is translated as CASSFGLEETQYF.

The chain couples TRBV19 to TRBJ1-1; 7 bases line up with TRBD1. This CDR3 comprises 16 residues. The germline gives CDR1 LNHDA, CDR2 SQIVND (reference sequence). Losses at the gene ends were 6 bases for V and 3 bases for J; bases not matched to a gene: 13. The CDR3 loop is CASSQDRVIVDTEAFF. CDR3 in DNA: TGTGCCAGTAGCCAAGACAGGGTGATAGTGGACACTGAAGCTTTCTTT.

The J gene is TRBJ1-4, the V gene TRBV19; the D gene is possibly TRBD1 (5 bases). The length of the CDR3 is 15 residues. With 4 bases removed from V and 4 bases from J, the gap between germline ends came to 13 bases. Per germline, CDR1 LNHDA and CDR2 SQIVND (reference sequence). The CDR3 DNA follows: TGTGCCAGTAGTAAAATTGACAGTTATAATGAAAAACTGTTTTTT. It yields the protein CASSKIDSYNEKLFF.

The chain employs TRBV6-5 and TRBJ2-3; 14 bases line up with TRBD2. CDR3 length: 16 amino acids. Germline V lookup: CDR1 MNHEY, CDR2 SVGAGI. V lost 4 bases, J lost 6 bases, and 6 bases stayed unmatched. This CDR3 reads CASSSYGLAGGDTQYF. The CDR3 region has the DNA TGTGCCAGCAGTTCCTACGGACTAGCGGGGGGTGATACGCAGTATTTT.

This clone was observed once. The chain joins TRBV6-5 to TRBJ1-6, with 7 bases lining up with TRBD1. This CDR3 spans 16 amino acids. With 0 bases clipped from V and 4 bases from J, the junction kept 3 bases outside the gene matches. Germline V gives CDR1 MNHEY, CDR2 SVGAGI. The CDR3 nucleotides read TGTGCCAGCAGTTACTCGACAGGGATTTATAATTCACCCCTCCACTTT. Encoded protein: CASSYSTGIYNSPLHF.

This chain links TRBV2 with TRBJ2-1; D uncertain. CDR1 is SNHLY and CDR2 is FYNNEI in the germline V gene. The CDR3 runs to 12 residues. V was clipped by 4 bases and J by 5 bases, with 6 bases between them. CDR3 protein: CASSAPDNEQFF. The DNA of the CDR3 is TGTGCCAGCAGTGCGCCGGACAATGAGCAGTTCTTC.

This chain links TRBV25-1 with TRBJ2-1; D might be TRBD2 (5 bases). Germline V gives CDR1 MGHDK, CDR2 SYGVNS. The CDR3 length is 15 residues. Trimming shortened V by 4 bases and J by 3 bases, and 13 bases separated the two germline ends. The CDR3, as DNA: TGTGCCAGCAGTGGGACTCGAGAACGCTACAATGAGCAGTTCTTC. Protein product: CASSGTRERYNEQFF.

Only one count was recorded for this clone. The rearrangement links TRBV2 to TRBJ1-5; TRBD1 matches 7 bases. Germline V CDR1 and CDR2: SNHLY, FYNNEI. This CDR3 spans 16 amino acids. Germline trimming cut 3 bases from V and 0 bases from J; bases unmatched to any gene: 5. The CDR3 reads CASSDRTGLSNQPQHF. CDR3 coding DNA: TGTGCCAGCAGTGACCGGACAGGACTTAGCAATCAGCCCCAGCATTTT.

V gene TRBV11-2 combines with J gene TRBJ2-5, with 7 bases matching TRBD2. This CDR3 contains 17 residues. Germline V lookup: CDR1 SGHAT, CDR2 FQNNGV. The V gene end was trimmed by 1 base and the J gene end by 2 bases; junction bases not matched to a gene: 10. As DNA, the CDR3 is TGTGCCAGCAGCTTAGGGTTACGGGGAGGGGATCAAGAGACCCAGTACTTC. Translated, it gives CASSLGLRGGDQETQYF.

The rearrangement uses TRBV7-9 and TRBJ1-1; TRBD1 matches at 9 bases. Germline V gene data show CDR1 as SEHNR and CDR2 as FQNEAQ (reference sequence). This CDR3 comprises 14 residues. V shed 7 bases, J shed 3 bases, and the junction held 6 bases outside the gene matches. The CDR3 reads CASIRTGVDTEAFF. The CDR3 DNA reads as TGTGCCAGCATCCGGACAGGGGTCGACACTGAAGCTTTCTTT.

Only one count was recorded for this clone. The rearrangement joins TRBV7-9 to TRBJ2-7; TRBD2 agrees at 11 bases. The CDR3 is made up of 17 amino acids. J lost 1 base, V lost 1 base, and 6 bases had no gene match. Germline V gene data show CDR1 as SEHNR and CDR2 as FQNEAQ (reference sequence). The CDR3 region is CASSLEGSGRGSYEQYF. The CDR3 DNA is TGTGCCAGCAGCTTAGAAGGTAGCGGGAGGGGTTCCTACGAGCAGTACTTC.

The J gene is TRBJ2-1, the V gene TRBV7-6; 12 bases are a match to TRBD2. CDR1 is SGHVS and CDR2 is FNYEAQ in the germline V gene. Losses at the gene ends were 0 bases for V and 7 bases for J; bases not matched to a gene: 4. CDR3 length: 16 residues. The CDR3 reads CASSLALAGGQNEQFF. The CDR3 nucleotides are TGTGCCAGCAGCTTAGCTCTAGCGGGGGGGCAGAATGAGCAGTTCTTC.

This clone is a singleton in its sample. The J gene is TRBJ2-3, the V gene TRBV2; D gene ambiguous. This CDR3 has 12 amino acids. Looked up from germline, CDR1 is SNHLY and CDR2 is FYNNEI. V was pared by 2 bases and J by 2 bases, with 2 bases between. The CDR3 protein is CASSELTDTQYF. The CDR3, as DNA: TGTGCCAGCAGTGAACTCACAGATACGCAGTATTTT.

This chain links TRBV7-2 with TRBJ1-5, with 8 bases matching TRBD1. Trimming cost V 3 bases and J 5 bases; bases outside gene matches: 3. Germline V gives CDR1 SGHTA, CDR2 FQGNSA. This CDR3 spans 14 amino acids. In DNA form, the CDR3 reads TGTGCCAGCAGCTTTGCAGGGGGCGATCAGCCCCAGCATTTT. Translation: CASSFAGGDQPQHF. The complete variable domain, with remaining parts taken from reference TRBV7-2 and TRBJ1-5, reads GAGVSQSPSNKVTEKGKDVELRCDPISGHTALYWYRQSLGQGLEFLIYFQGNSAPDKSGLPSDRFSAERTGGSVSTLTIQRTQQEDSAVYLCASSFAGGDQPQHFGDGTRLSIL.

This clone has more than one count but fewer than ten. The chain is built from TRBV12-3 or TRBV12-4 and TRBJ1-1, with TRBD1 identical over 8 bases. This CDR3 region has 13 residues. V trimming: 4 bases; J trimming: 4 bases; junction bases outside the gene matches: 2. The CDR3 here is CASSSTGGTEAFF. CDR3 in DNA: TGTGCCAGCAGTTCTACAGGGGGCACTGAAGCTTTCTTT.

This chain links TRBV3-1 (or the pseudogene TRBV3-2) with TRBJ2-3, with 8 bases that match TRBD1. The CDR3 runs 16 residues. The V and J ends lost 4 bases and 2 bases, in that order; junction bases with no gene match: 8. Germline V gives CDR1 LGHDT, CDR2 YNNKEL (reference sequence). The CDR3 region is CASSPRQGSYTDTQYF. CDR3 nucleotide sequence: TGTGCCAGCAGCCCGCGACAGGGGTCTTACACAGATACGCAGTATTTT.

The chain employs TRBV12-5 and TRBJ2-7; 8 bases align to TRBD1. Germline V gene sequence: CDR1 LGHNT, CDR2 FRNRAP. The junction had 15 bases not matched to a gene; V was cut back by 5 bases and J by 9 bases. This CDR3 comprises 15 residues. The CDR3 reads CASGSLVGTGFRQYF. The CDR3 coding sequence is TGTGCTAGTGGTAGTTTGGTTGGGACAGGTTTTCGGCAGTACTTC.

The rearrangement uses TRBV10-1 and TRBJ2-3, with D perhaps matching TRBD1 (5 bases). Germline V lookup: CDR1 WNHNN, CDR2 SYGVQD (reference sequence). V lost 0 bases, J lost 5 bases, and 15 bases lay in between. CDR3 length equals 16 residues. The CDR3 DNA follows: TGCGCCAGCAGTGAGTCGATTGCCCAGGGAATAGATACGCAGTATTTT. It translates to CASSESIAQGIDTQYF.

V usage is TRBV25-1 and J usage is TRBJ1-4; the match to TRBD1 covers 10 bases. J was trimmed by 8 bases and V by 1 base; bases with no gene match: 4. Germline V gives CDR1 MGHDK, CDR2 SYGVNS. The CDR3 is 15 amino acids. The CDR3: CASSEWGTGEEKLFF. CDR3 in DNA: TGTGCCAGCAGTGAATGGGGGACAGGGGAAGAAAAACTGTTTTTT. Combining the CDR3 with reference TRBV25-1 and TRBJ1-4 gives the whole variable domain EADIYQTPRYLVIGTGKKITLECSQTMGHDKMYWYQQDPGMELHLIHYSYGVNSTEKGDLSSESTVSRIRTEHFPLTLESARPSHTSQYLCASSEWGTGEEKLFFGSGTQLSVL.